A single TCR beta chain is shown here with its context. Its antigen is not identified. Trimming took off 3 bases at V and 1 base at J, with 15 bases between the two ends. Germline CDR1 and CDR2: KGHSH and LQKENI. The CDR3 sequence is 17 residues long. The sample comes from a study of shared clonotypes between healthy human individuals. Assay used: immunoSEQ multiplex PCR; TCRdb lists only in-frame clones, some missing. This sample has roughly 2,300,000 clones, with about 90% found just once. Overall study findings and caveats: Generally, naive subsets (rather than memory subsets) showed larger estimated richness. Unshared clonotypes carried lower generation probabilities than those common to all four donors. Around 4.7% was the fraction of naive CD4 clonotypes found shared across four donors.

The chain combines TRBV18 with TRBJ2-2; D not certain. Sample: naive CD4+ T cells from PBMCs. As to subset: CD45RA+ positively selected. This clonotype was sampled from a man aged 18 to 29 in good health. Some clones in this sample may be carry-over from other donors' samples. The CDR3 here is CASSPRSPQENTGELFF. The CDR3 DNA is TGTGCCAGCTCACCCCGATCCCCGCAGGAGAACACCGGGGAGCTGTTTTTT.